The rows below give T cell receptor beta chains drawn from one sample of a study of control samples from healthy donors and cancer patients. Data came from immunoSEQ multiplex PCR; TCRdb stores just in-frame clones and leaves some out. Counted here are about 79,000 clones, 93% occurring once; the ten biggest clones make up roughly 1.3%. The source material was PBMCs. The source is a woman between 35 and 50 years old with lung cancer. Both conserved end residues are part of each CDR3. A D gene is named only where the DNA matches it firmly. The listing skips clone size in some rows; elsewhere it reads once, few, many or a size class.

D gene,V gene,J gene,clone size,CDR3 DNA,CDR3 protein
.,TRBV6-5,TRBJ1-1,.,TGTGCCAGCAGCCGTGGGCCGGGCACTGAAGCTTTCTTT,CASSRGPGTEAFF
.,TRBV7-9,TRBJ2-7,.,TGTGCCAGCAGCTTAGAAGGGGGCGAGCAGTACTTC,CASSLEGGEQYF
.,TRBV6-5,TRBJ1-2,.,TGTGCCAGCAGTTATATTCCAGGGGCTAACTATGGCTACACCTTC,CASSYIPGANYGYTF
.,TRBV24-1,TRBJ1-1,.,TGTGCCACCAGTGATAGGACTGGTGAAGCTTTCTTT,CATSDRTGEAFF
TRBD2,TRBV28,TRBJ2-3,.,TGTGCCAGCAGTTTATACCCGACTAGCGGGGAGGGAGATACGCAGTATTTT,CASSLYPTSGEGDTQYF
.,TRBV19,TRBJ1-5,.,TGTGCCAGTAGTATAGGAGCTGGGGCCCGAGTGGGGCCCCAGCATTTT,CASSIGAGARVGPQHF
TRBD1,TRBV28,TRBJ2-7,.,TGTGCCAGCAGTTTGGACACAGGGGTCTACGAGCAGTACTTC,CASSLDTGVYEQYF
.,TRBV6-6,TRBJ1-1,.,TGTGCCAGCAGTTACGGACAGACGAACACTGAAGCTTTCTTT,CASSYGQTNTEAFF
.,TRBV11-2,TRBJ2-7,.,TGTGCCAGCAGCTCCCCCCGGACCTGGACGGGCGAGCAGTACTTC,CASSSPRTWTGEQYF
TRBD1,TRBV7-9,TRBJ1-2,once,TGTGCCAGCAGCTGGGACAGGGACAACGGCTACACCTTC,CASSWDRDNGYTF
.,TRBV5-4,TRBJ1-5,.,TGTGCCAGCAGCCCTTGGGGTTTCGGTCAGCCCCAGCATTTT,CASSPWGFGQPQHF